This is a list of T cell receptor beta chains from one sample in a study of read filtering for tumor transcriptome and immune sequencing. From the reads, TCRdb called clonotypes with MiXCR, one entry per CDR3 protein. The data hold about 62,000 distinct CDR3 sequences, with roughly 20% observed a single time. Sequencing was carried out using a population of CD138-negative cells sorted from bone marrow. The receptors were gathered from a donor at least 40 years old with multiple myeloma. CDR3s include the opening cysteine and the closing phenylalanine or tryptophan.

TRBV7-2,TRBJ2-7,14,CASTLQTGTYEQYF
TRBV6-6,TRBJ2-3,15,CASSYPTQVTDTQYF
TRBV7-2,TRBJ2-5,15,CASSPVAGRQETQYF
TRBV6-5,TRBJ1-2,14,CASSRWGIVYGYTF
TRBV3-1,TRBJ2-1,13,CASSQDTSAEQFF
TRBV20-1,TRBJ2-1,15,CSAGHIAGSYNEQFF
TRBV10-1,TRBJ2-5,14,CASSRGGPQETQYF
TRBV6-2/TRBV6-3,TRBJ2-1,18,CASTKPPGLAGPKGEQFF
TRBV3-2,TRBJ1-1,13,CASSQGRATEAFF
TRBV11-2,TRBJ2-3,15,CASSLDLGATDTQYF
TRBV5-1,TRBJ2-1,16,CAGSLEASGGYNEQLF
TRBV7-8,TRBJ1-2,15,CASSFLGQGRGGYTF